Each of the 23 T cell receptor beta chains below was sequenced from the same sample in a study of T cell repertoires in cytomegalovirus infection. Each CDR3 protein is one row after TCRdb ran MiXCR on the reads. The sample lists some 500,000 distinct CDR3 sequences, roughly 34% seen once, with about a sixth in the top ten. Antigens of these TCRs are unknown. The sample was cultured PBMCs, taken from culture after CMV antigen stimulation. The receptors stem from a human donor in good health (CMV status not recorded). Some clones in this sample may be carry-over from other donors' samples.

Concerning this clonotype itself: This may stem from a read error, because a much larger clone lies one nucleotide away. This rearrangement joins TRBV7-2 to TRBJ1-2; D remains unclear. Germline V CDR1 and CDR2: SGHTA, FQGNSA. Trimming took 7 bases from V and 10 from J, leaving 19 bases between them. The CDR3 is made up of 13 amino acids. CDR3 amino acids: CASTTRIVLDYTF. In DNA, the CDR3 is TGTGCCAGCACCACCAGGATTGTGCTTGACTACACCTTC.

The chain combines TRBV19 with TRBJ2-1; no clear D. Trimming took off 7 bases at V and 8 bases at J, with 15 bases between the two ends. Germline V gene sequence: CDR1 LNHDA, CDR2 SQIVND (reference sequence). The CDR3 is 13 amino acids. CDR3 in amino acids: CASNSIIGDEQFF. The CDR3 bases are TGTGCCAGTAATAGTATAATAGGCGATGAGCAGTTCTTC.

This clonotype was detected a few times. The genes are TRBV7-6 and TRBJ2-3, with TRBD2 matching over 10 bases. The germline V gene has CDR1 SGHVS and CDR2 FNYEAQ. This CDR3 is built from 14 residues. V lost 5 bases to trimming and J lost 6 bases; unmatched junction nucleotides: 5. CDR3 bases: TGTGCCAGCAGCGCGCTAGCGGGAGCCGATACGCAGTATTTT. Translated, it gives CASSALAGADTQYF.

The genes are TRBV11-2 and TRBJ1-2, with 7 bases that match TRBD1. Germline lookup yields CDR1 SGHAT and CDR2 FQNNGV. This CDR3 region has 12 residues. The trim removed 8 bases at V and 12 bases at J, leaving 12 bases unmatched. DNA of the CDR3: TGTGCCAGCGGGGCAGGGGGGCGCGAAGACACCTTC. The encoded protein is CASGAGGREDTF.

This sequence joins TRBV12-3 or TRBV12-4 and TRBJ1-5; unclear D gene. The CDR3 is 13 amino acids. Trimming stripped 7 bases from V and 6 bases from J, with 13 bases between. Here the CDR3 DNA reads TGTGCCAGCAACCGGGGATGGCGTCAGCCCCAGCATTTT. Amino acid sequence: CASNRGWRQPQHF.

This clonotype was detected a few times. CDR3 amino acids: CAISLGVGETQYF. The CDR3 DNA reads TGTGCCATCAGCTTGGGGGTCGGGGAGACCCAGTACTTC. J is TRBJ2-5 and V is TRBV10-3; D might be TRBD1 or TRBD2, each matching 5 bases. Germline-derived CDR1 and CDR2 are ENHRY and SYGVKD. This CDR3 contains 13 residues. The V end lost 6 bases, the J end lost 5 bases, and 13 bases lay between the germline ends.

This clonotype was counted a few times. J is TRBJ2-1 and V is TRBV27; 10 bases are shared with TRBD2. CDR1 MNHEY and CDR2 SMNVEV come from the germline V gene (reference sequence). This CDR3 spans 14 amino acids. Germline trimming cut 5 bases from V and 5 bases from J; bases unmatched to any gene: 3. The CDR3 nucleotides are TGTGCCAGCAGTCGAGCGGGAGGGGACAATGAGCAGTTCTTC. The encoded protein is CASSRAGGDNEQFF.

This clonotype has at least ten counts. The chain uses TRBV7-2 and TRBJ2-1; the D gene is possibly TRBD1 (5 bases). The CDR3 has 16 amino acids. Trimming pared 0 bases from V and 6 bases from J, leaving 15 bases between. From germline, CDR1 is SGHTA and CDR2 FQGNSA. The CDR3 sequence is CASSLAQGGAANEQFF. For the CDR3, the DNA is TGTGCCAGCAGCTTAGCGCAGGGCGGAGCCGCCAATGAGCAGTTCTTC.

V gene TRBV10-3 combines with J gene TRBJ1-4, with D possibly being TRBD1 (6 bases). The CDR3 runs to 14 residues. Germline-derived CDR1 and CDR2 are ENHRY and SYGVKD. V was shortened by 6 bases and J by 10 bases, with 18 bases between the two germline ends. Written as DNA, the CDR3 is TGTGCCATCAGAGACAGGTCACCGAGTGGAAAACTGTTTTTT. Protein: CAIRDRSPSGKLFF.

The J gene is TRBJ2-1, the V gene TRBV4-1; no clear D. The length of the CDR3 is 14 residues. Looked up from germline, CDR1 is MGHRA and CDR2 is YSYEKL. V dropped 1 base and J dropped 5 bases, with 9 bases sitting between them. CDR3 nucleotide sequence: TGCGCCAGCAGCCAAGGAGGCAGCCACAATGAGCAGTTCTTC. Amino acids: CASSQGGSHNEQFF.

This chain joins TRBV19 and TRBJ2-2; maybe TRBD2 (6 bases). The CDR3 runs to 15 residues. The germline V gene encodes CDR1 LNHDA and CDR2 SQIVND (reference sequence). V gave up 3 bases and J gave up 6 bases, with 14 bases separating them. CDR3 sequence: CASSMGLPASGELFF. In nucleotides, the CDR3 is TGTGCCAGTAGTATGGGACTTCCGGCTTCCGGGGAGCTGTTTTTT.

This clonotype was seen a handful of times. CDR3 loop: CASSAHRDRGFYEQYF. The DNA of the CDR3 is TGTGCCAGCAGCGCGCACCGGGACAGGGGTTTCTACGAGCAGTACTTC. The genes are TRBV7-8 and TRBJ2-7; TRBD1 matches 10 bases. The CDR3 totals 16 residues. CDR1 SGHVS and CDR2 FQNEAQ come from the germline V gene. Trimming took 5 bases from V and 3 from J; bases not matched to a gene: 10.

This clonotype showed up just a few times. V is TRBV4-1 and J is TRBJ1-5, with D possibly TRBD1 on 5 matching bases. The CDR3 totals 15 residues. V was trimmed by 0 bases and J by 6 bases, leaving 12 bases between them. Germline V gives CDR1 MGHRA, CDR2 YSYEKL. The chain's CDR3 is CASSQDLRGVQPQHF. CDR3 bases: TGCGCCAGCAGCCAAGATCTTCGAGGGGTTCAGCCCCAGCATTTT.

The J gene is TRBJ2-7, the V gene TRBV27; 7 nucleotides line up with TRBD2. Germline V lookup: CDR1 MNHEY, CDR2 SMNVEV (reference sequence). J lost 7 bases, V lost 5 bases, and 14 bases had no gene match. The CDR3 totals 15 residues. The CDR3 coding sequence is TGTGCCAGCAGTCCCGGTCCTAGCGGAACCCTAGAGCAGTACTTC. It codes for CASSPGPSGTLEQYF.

This chain joins TRBV3-1 and TRBJ2-7, with TRBD2 identical over 10 bases. CDR1 is LGHDT, CDR2 YNNKEL, per germline (reference sequence). This CDR3 contains 12 residues. Unmatched junction bases numbered 2, after V lost 4 bases and J lost 8 bases. CDR3 DNA: TGTGCCAGCAGCCCGACTAGCGGGCAGCAGTACTTC. Residues: CASSPTSGQQYF.

The chain is built from TRBV4-1 and TRBJ2-2; D is undetermined. The CDR3 contains 15 residues. With 4 bases removed from V and 7 bases from J, the gap between germline ends came to 16 bases. CDR1 is MGHRA and CDR2 is YSYEKL in the germline V gene. CDR3 sequence reads: CASSRAGVMVGELFF. The CDR3 DNA reads TGCGCCAGCAGCCGCGCCGGAGTAATGGTCGGGGAGCTGTTTTTT.

This clonotype was seen a handful of times. The genes are TRBV7-2 and TRBJ2-2; TRBD2 agrees at 8 bases. Trimming removed 3 bases from V and 7 bases from J; junction bases left unmatched: 4. The V gene's germline CDR1 is SGHTA and CDR2 FQGNSA. This CDR3 is 14 amino acids long. This CDR3 reads CASSFNGRDGELFF. The CDR3 DNA reads as TGTGCCAGCAGCTTTAACGGGAGGGACGGGGAGCTGTTTTTT.

To note about this clonotype: A read error may account for a junction end that differs from germline. This chain links TRBV5-1 with TRBJ1-5; TRBD1 matches at 8 bases. This CDR3 region has 15 residues. From germline, CDR1 is SGHRS and CDR2 YFSETQ. CDR3 region: CASSSGQGGNQPRHF. CDR3 bases: TGCGCCAGCAGCTCAGGACAGGGCGGAAATCAGCCCCGGCATTTT. The whole variable domain, filled in from reference TRBV5-1 and TRBJ1-5, reads KAGVTQTPRYLIKTRGQQVTLSCSPISGHRSVSWYQQTPGQGLQFLFEYFSETQRNKGNFPGRFSGRQFSNSRSEMNVSTLELGDSALYLCASSSGQGGNQPRHFGDGTRLSIL.

The rearrangement joins TRBV11-2 to TRBJ2-7, with 8 bases fitting TRBD1. J lost 3 bases, V lost 5 bases, and 12 bases had no gene match. CDR3 length: 16 amino acids. The germline V gene has CDR1 SGHAT and CDR2 FQNNGV. In DNA, the CDR3 is TGTGCCAGCAGCCCCGGATGGACAGGGTGGGGCTACGAGCAGTACGTC. Amino acids: CASSPGWTGWGYEQYV.

The rearrangement links TRBV18 to TRBJ2-1, with no clear D. Trimming stripped 6 bases from V and 0 bases from J, with 12 bases between. The CDR3 covers 15 residues. Germline V gene sequence: CDR1 KGHSH, CDR2 LQKENI. CDR3 residues: CASSVATGSYNEQFF. The CDR3 DNA reads TGTGCCAGCTCCGTGGCAACTGGCTCCTACAATGAGCAGTTCTTC.

The chain combines TRBV4-3 with TRBJ1-2, with 7 bases matching TRBD1. V trimming: 4 bases; J trimming: 2 bases; junction bases outside the gene matches: 7. Per germline, CDR1 LGHNA and CDR2 YSLEER. This CDR3 comprises 15 residues. The CDR3 loop is CASSPGRGRNYGYTF. CDR3 DNA: TGCGCCAGCAGCCCCGGGAGGGGGCGAAACTATGGCTACACCTTC.

This clonotype came up many times. The chain joins TRBV7-8 to TRBJ2-1; 9 nucleotides line up with TRBD1. The CDR3 length is 16 residues. CDR1 SGHVS and CDR2 FQNEAQ come from the germline V gene. Germline trimming cut 7 bases from V and 3 bases from J; bases unmatched to any gene: 10. The CDR3 DNA sequence: TGTGCCAGCAACCAACAGGGACAGGGCGGCTACAATGAGCAGTTCTTC. Translation: CASNQQGQGGYNEQFF. Combining the CDR3 with reference TRBV7-8 and TRBJ2-1 gives the whole variable domain GAGVSQSPRYKVAKRGQDVALRCDPISGHVSLFWYQQALGQGPEFLTYFQNEAQLDKSGLPSDRFFAERPEGSVSTLKIQRTQQEDSAVYLCASNQQGQGGYNEQFFGPGTRLTVL.

The chain couples TRBV7-9 to TRBJ2-1; 9 bases map to TRBD2. CDR1 and CDR2 from the germline V gene are SEHNR and FQNEAQ (reference sequence). V lost 3 bases to trimming and J lost 6 bases; unmatched junction nucleotides: 12. The CDR3 spans 17 residues. CDR3 sequence reads: CASSFRGAGLAINEQFF. The CDR3 DNA reads TGTGCCAGCAGCTTTCGTGGGGCCGGACTAGCGATCAATGAGCAGTTCTTC.